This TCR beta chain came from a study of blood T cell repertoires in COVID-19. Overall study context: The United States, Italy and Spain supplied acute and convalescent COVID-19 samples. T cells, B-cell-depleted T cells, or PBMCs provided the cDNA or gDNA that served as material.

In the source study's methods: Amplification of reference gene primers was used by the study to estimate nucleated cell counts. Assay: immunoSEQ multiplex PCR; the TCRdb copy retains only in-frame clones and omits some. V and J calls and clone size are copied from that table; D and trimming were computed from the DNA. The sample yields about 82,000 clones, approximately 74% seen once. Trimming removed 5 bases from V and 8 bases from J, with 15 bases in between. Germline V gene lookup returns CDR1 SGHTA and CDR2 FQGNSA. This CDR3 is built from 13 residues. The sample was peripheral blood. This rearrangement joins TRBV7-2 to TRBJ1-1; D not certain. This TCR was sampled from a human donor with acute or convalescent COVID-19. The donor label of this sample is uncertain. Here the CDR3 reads CASSIRGPGEAFF. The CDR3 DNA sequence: TGTGCCAGCAGCATACGTGGGCCGGGAGAAGCTTTCTTT. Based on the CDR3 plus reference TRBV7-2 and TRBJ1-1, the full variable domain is GAGVSQSPSNKVTEKGKDVELRCDPISGHTALYWYRQSLGQGLEFLIYFQGNSAPDKSGLPSDRFSAERTGGSVSTLTIQRTQQEDSAVYLCASSIRGPGEAFFGQGTRLTVV.